This TCR beta chain was sequenced during a study of blood T cell repertoires in COVID-19 (dated by TCRdb to 2019 to 2021). About the full investigation: Samples from collaborators originated in the United States, Italy and Spain and spanned both the acute and convalescent phases of COVID-19. The prospective study material was composed of cDNA or gDNA derived from T cells, B-cell-depleted T cells, or PBMCs. The dataset comprised deeply sampled blood TCRbeta repertoires from subjects exposed to, actively infected with, or recovered from COVID-19. The repertoires were made available in a free public database intended to serve as a resource for research on the immune response to SARS-CoV-2. Samples came from the ongoing ImmuneRACE study (first 160 participants) plus 1,254 subjects from 6 global collaborators. Sample metadata almost always included a de-identified subject ID, COVID-19 status, age in years and sex. HLA class I and class II types, where available, came from metadata supplied by the sample provider rather than from assay-based typing.

CDR1 and CDR2, per the germline V gene, are MNHEY and SVGEGT. Trimming takes 4 bases from V and 7 bases from J, and the germline ends sit 8 bases apart. Including the terminal cysteine and phenylalanine, the CDR3 comprises 12 residues. Left in the record is the CDR3 DNA by itself, 36 bases read in frame from the first base. Concerning this clone itself: Its antigen specificity is not known. Base qualities are missing; no much larger clone stands one base away. Distinct nucleotide sequences in the sample also encode this CDR3.

TCRbeta CDR3 regions were amplified from genomic DNA by means of the immunoSEQ Assay, a bias-controlled multiplex PCR. Per the original workflow: Nucleated cell counts per sample were estimated from amplification of reference gene primers within the assay. Sequence reads were collapsed and filtered to measure the absolute abundance of every unique TCRbeta CDR3 rearrangement. For each sample, productive Simpson clonality was calculated by taking the square root of Simpson's diversity index across productive rearrangements. TCRdb re-hosts the immuneACCESS table, in-frame sequences only. Its copies lack some clones; in the studies checked, an unresolved V gene accounts for under half of them, and the cause for the rest is not known. That table gives V, J and clone size, and the DNA gave D and trimming. This sample is represented by approximately 150,000 clones; about 86% of them were singletons. About 1.5% of the sample lies in the top ten.

Each collaborating institution followed its own protocols to collect whole blood in K2EDTA tubes. Collaborator samples were shipped for TCRbeta analysis as frozen whole blood, isolated PBMCs, or DNA extracted from either sample type. The full study reports these points: Clinical and demographic metadata were provided uncurated, with the amount varying by source and participant.

This clonotype originated in a woman in her sixties with acute or convalescent COVID-19. The specimen sequenced was peripheral blood. The sequence joins TRBV6-2 or TRBV6-3 to TRBJ1-5; the D region possibly corresponds to TRBD1 (5 bases align). The CDR3 reads CASSFQGQPQHF. The DNA sequence reads TGTGCCAGCAGTTTTCAGGGACAGCCCCAGCATTTT.